The sequence of this TCR beta chain was determined in a study of shared T cell receptors in the human thymus. This CDR3 is built from 13 residues. The V gene lost 8 bases and the J gene lost 4 bases, with 15 bases spanning the gap. Germline V CDR1 and CDR2: MNHEY, SMNVEV (reference sequence). Only in-frame clones appear in the TCRdb table, and some are missing; sequencing was by immunoSEQ multiplex PCR. There are over 350,000 clones in the sample; 85% to 95% occur only once, and approximately 0.02% lies in the top ten. The sample consisted of thymocytes. V is TRBV27 and J is TRBJ2-7; D might be TRBD2 (6 bases). The receptor's source is a human donor. CDR3 nucleotide sequence: TGTGCCAGCGGTAGGGCGCGGGATTACGAGCAGTACTTC. It encodes CASGRARDYEQYF.